One and the same sample provided the 17 T cell receptor beta chains below, sequenced in a study of monozygotic twins with cystic fibrosis. TCRdb keeps only in-frame clones here, not all; method: immunoSEQ multiplex PCR. The sample lists around 9,500 clones, 98% to 99% seen once, with over 0.2% in the top ten. The specimen sequenced was blood. These TCRs come from a girl aged 2 to 10 with cystic fibrosis.

The rearrangement joins TRBV5-1 to TRBJ2-7; 10 nucleotides align to TRBD2. V lost 0 bases and J lost 4; bases outside the gene matches: 7. Germline V lookup: CDR1 SGHRS, CDR2 YFSETQ. This CDR3 is built from 16 residues. CDR3 protein: CASSLATASGSYEQYF. CDR3 in DNA: TGCGCCAGCAGCTTGGCCACGGCTAGCGGGAGTTACGAGCAGTACTTC.

The chain joins TRBV19 to TRBJ1-1; D is perhaps TRBD1 (6 bases). This CDR3 contains 14 residues. V lost 4 bases and J 4 bases, leaving 13 bases between the germline ends. CDR1 and CDR2 (germline): LNHDA, SQIVND (reference sequence). CDR3 protein: CASSTGAGSTEAFF. CDR3 DNA sequence: TGTGCCAGTAGTACGGGGGCGGGGAGCACTGAAGCTTTCTTT.

The chain employs TRBV5-1 and TRBJ2-2; D is perhaps TRBD2 (5 bases). V dropped 1 base and J dropped 0 bases, with 7 bases sitting between them. The CDR3 totals 15 residues. CDR1 and CDR2 from the germline V gene are SGHRS and YFSETQ. This CDR3 is CASSLTGTNTGELFF. DNA for the CDR3: TGCGCCAGCAGCTTGACGGGGACGAACACCGGGGAGCTGTTTTTT.

V is TRBV16 and J is TRBJ1-2; the D gene is possibly TRBD1 (5 bases). This CDR3 has 14 residues. Germline loops: CDR1 KGHSY, CDR2 FQNENV. Trimming took 0 bases from V and 8 from J, leaving 13 bases between them. CDR3: CASSQSGGVSGYTF. DNA of the CDR3: TGTGCCAGCAGCCAATCGGGAGGGGTTAGCGGCTACACCTTC.

The chain couples TRBV5-8 to TRBJ2-7, with TRBD1 identical over 7 bases. The germline V gene has CDR1 SGHTS and CDR2 YDEGEE. With 2 bases clipped from V and 3 bases from J, the junction kept 5 bases outside the gene matches. The CDR3 length is 14 residues. The CDR3 bases are TGTGCCAGCAGCTTACAGACAGGGTACTACGAGCAGTACTTC. Residues: CASSLQTGYYEQYF.

The CDR3 sequence: CASSPPTANTEAFF. In nucleotides, the CDR3 is TGTGCCAGCAGTCCTCCGACAGCGAACACTGAAGCTTTCTTT. The genes are TRBV28 and TRBJ1-1; D is perhaps TRBD1 (5 bases). The CDR3 is 14 amino acids. V was pared by 5 bases and J by 1 base, with 11 bases between. Germline V gene data show CDR1 as MDHEN and CDR2 as SYDVKM.

The chain uses TRBV29-1 and TRBJ1-1, with a tentative D call TRBD1 (5 bases). This CDR3 has 16 amino acids. The V end lost 0 bases, the J end lost 0 bases, and 14 bases lay between the germline ends. Germline V gene lookup returns CDR1 SQVTM and CDR2 ANQGSEA. CDR3 nucleotide sequence: TGCAGCGTTGAAGATCTTCTGAGGGGAATGAACACTGAAGCTTTCTTT. Residues: CSVEDLLRGMNTEAFF.

This sequence joins TRBV10-3 and TRBJ2-7; 8 bases align to TRBD2. Germline assignment: CDR1 ENHRY and CDR2 SYGVKD. The junction had 12 bases not matched to a gene; V was cut back by 8 bases and J by 6 bases. The CDR3 is 14 amino acids. CDR3 in amino acids: CAIRFSSGSTEQYF. The CDR3 region has the DNA TGTGCCATCCGGTTCAGCAGCGGGAGTACCGAGCAGTACTTC.

This clone showed up just once. The chain couples TRBV6-5 to TRBJ1-1, with a possible D match to TRBD1 (5 bases). This CDR3 contains 14 residues. Germline CDR1 is MNHEY and CDR2 is SVGAGI. V gave up 4 bases and J gave up 3 bases, with 12 bases separating them. In DNA, the CDR3 is TGTGCCAGCAGTTTTGGGGAAGGGGACACTGAAGCTTTCTTT. The encoded protein is CASSFGEGDTEAFF.

The gene calls are TRBV4-1 and TRBJ1-1; D is perhaps TRBD1 (6 bases). The germline V gene has CDR1 MGHRA and CDR2 YSYEKL. Trimming pared 5 bases from V and 4 bases from J, leaving 11 bases between. This CDR3 has 13 residues. The CDR3 nucleotides are TGCGCCAGCAGCAAACGACAGGCCACTGAAGCTTTCTTT. As protein: CASSKRQATEAFF.

V usage is TRBV7-9 and J usage is TRBJ2-7; tentative D call: TRBD1 (5 bases). Germline loops: CDR1 SEHNR, CDR2 FQNEAQ (reference sequence). Trimming took off 4 bases at V and 5 bases at J, with 15 bases between the two ends. The CDR3 is 14 amino acids. The CDR3: CASSYDLDSHEQYF. The CDR3 DNA reads TGTGCCAGCAGCTATGACCTCGACAGCCACGAGCAGTACTTC.

The V gene is TRBV5-1, the J gene TRBJ2-3; 13 bases align to TRBD2. The CDR3 is 17 residues long. V trimming: 3 bases; J trimming: 4 bases; junction bases outside the gene matches: 8. CDR1 and CDR2 from the germline V gene are SGHRS and YFSETQ. The CDR3 here is CASSSSGTSGNSDTQYF. As DNA, the CDR3 is TGCGCCAGCAGCTCCTCCGGGACTAGCGGGAATTCAGATACGCAGTATTTT. Looking up the rest from reference TRBV5-1 and TRBJ2-3 gives the full variable domain: KAGVTQTPRYLIKTRGQQVTLSCSPISGHRSVSWYQQTPGQGLQFLFEYFSETQRNKGNFPGRFSGRQFSNSRSEMNVSTLELGDSALYLCASSSSGTSGNSDTQYFGPGTRLTVL.

CDR3 in amino acids: CASSLDGTGGYEQYF. As DNA, the CDR3 is TGTGCCAGCAGCTTAGACGGGACAGGGGGCTACGAGCAGTACTTC. The chain joins TRBV7-2 to TRBJ2-7; 11 bases match TRBD1. The CDR3 covers 15 residues. The ends lost 1 base at V and 3 bases at J; junction bases unmatched: 2. In germline, CDR1 is SGHTA, CDR2 FQGNSA.

This chain links TRBV5-5 with TRBJ2-7; D is possibly TRBD2 (5 bases). The length of the CDR3 is 15 residues. The germline V gene has CDR1 SGHKS and CDR2 YYEKEE (reference sequence). V was trimmed by 0 bases and J by 6 bases, leaving 16 bases between them. CDR3 DNA: TGTGCCAGCAGCTTGGCGAGTTCCGCGGGTGGCGAGCAGTACTTC. Amino acids: CASSLASSAGGEQYF.

The count of this clone is one. The rearrangement links TRBV27 to TRBJ1-2; 7 nucleotides align to TRBD1. Germline assignment: CDR1 MNHEY and CDR2 SMNVEV (reference sequence). The ends lost 3 bases at V and 0 bases at J; junction bases unmatched: 4. The CDR3 extends over 15 amino acids. CDR3: CASSFDRDANYGYTF. CDR3 bases: TGTGCCAGCAGTTTCGACAGGGATGCTAACTATGGCTACACCTTC.

The chain recombines TRBV19 with TRBJ2-7, with D unresolved. V was cut by 5 bases and J by 1 base, with 9 bases left in between. The CDR3 totals 13 residues. Looked up from germline, CDR1 is LNHDA and CDR2 is SQIVND (reference sequence). CDR3 sequence: CASSPYSSYEQYF. The DNA for the CDR3 is TGTGCCAGTAGTCCCTACTCATCCTACGAGCAGTACTTC.

The V gene is TRBV2, the J gene TRBJ1-5, with unresolved D. Deletions cut 3 bases from V and 0 bases from J, with 9 bases between. Germline CDR1 reads SNHLY; CDR2 reads FYNNEI. The CDR3 loop spans 15 amino acids. The CDR3 bases are TGTGCCAGCAGTGACAGAGACCCTAGCAATCAGCCCCAGCATTTT. Translating gives CASSDRDPSNQPQHF.